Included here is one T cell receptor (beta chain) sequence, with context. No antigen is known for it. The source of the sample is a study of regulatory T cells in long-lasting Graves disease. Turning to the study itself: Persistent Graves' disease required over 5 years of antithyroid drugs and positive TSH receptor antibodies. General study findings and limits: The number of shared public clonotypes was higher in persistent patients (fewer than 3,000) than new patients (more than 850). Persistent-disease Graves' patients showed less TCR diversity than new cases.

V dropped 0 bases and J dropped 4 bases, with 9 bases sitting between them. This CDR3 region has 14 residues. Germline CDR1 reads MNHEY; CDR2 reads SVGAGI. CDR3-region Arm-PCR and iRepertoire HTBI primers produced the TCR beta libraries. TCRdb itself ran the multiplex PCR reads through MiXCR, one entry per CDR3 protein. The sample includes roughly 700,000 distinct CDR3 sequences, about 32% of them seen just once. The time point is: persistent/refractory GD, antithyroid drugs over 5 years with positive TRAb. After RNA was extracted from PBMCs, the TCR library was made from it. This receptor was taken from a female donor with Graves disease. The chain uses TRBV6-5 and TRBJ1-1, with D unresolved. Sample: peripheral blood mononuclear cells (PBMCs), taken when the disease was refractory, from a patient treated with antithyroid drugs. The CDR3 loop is CASSYSEARTEAFF. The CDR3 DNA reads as TGTGCCAGCAGTTACTCCGAAGCACGCACTGAAGCTTTCTTT.